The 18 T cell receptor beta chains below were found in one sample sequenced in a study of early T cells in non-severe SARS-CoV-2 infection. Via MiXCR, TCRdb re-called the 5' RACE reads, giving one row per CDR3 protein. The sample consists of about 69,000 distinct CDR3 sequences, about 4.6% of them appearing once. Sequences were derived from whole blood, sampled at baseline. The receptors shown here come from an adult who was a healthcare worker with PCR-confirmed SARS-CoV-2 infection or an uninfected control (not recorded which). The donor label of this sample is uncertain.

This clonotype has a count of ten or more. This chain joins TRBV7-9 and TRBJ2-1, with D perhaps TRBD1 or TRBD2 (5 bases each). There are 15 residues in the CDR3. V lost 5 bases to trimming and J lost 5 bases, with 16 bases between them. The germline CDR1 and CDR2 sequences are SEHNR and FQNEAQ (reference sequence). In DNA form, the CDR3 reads TGTGCCAGCAGCCGTCGGGACCGGGCTCACAATGAGCAGTTCTTC. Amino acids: CASSRRDRAHNEQFF.

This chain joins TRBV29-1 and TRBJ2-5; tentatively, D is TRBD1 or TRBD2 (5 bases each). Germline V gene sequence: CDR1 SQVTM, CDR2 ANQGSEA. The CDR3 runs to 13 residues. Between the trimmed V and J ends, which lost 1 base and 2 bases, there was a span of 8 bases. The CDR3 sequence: CSVEGGFQETQYF. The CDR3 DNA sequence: TGCAGCGTTGAAGGGGGGTTTCAAGAGACCCAGTACTTC.

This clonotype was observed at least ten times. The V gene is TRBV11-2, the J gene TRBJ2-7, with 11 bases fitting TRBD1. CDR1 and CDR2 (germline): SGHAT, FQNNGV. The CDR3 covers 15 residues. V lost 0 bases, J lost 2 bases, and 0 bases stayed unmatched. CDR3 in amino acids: CASSLEDRGPYEQYF. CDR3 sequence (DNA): TGTGCCAGCAGCTTAGAGGACAGGGGGCCCTACGAGCAGTACTTC. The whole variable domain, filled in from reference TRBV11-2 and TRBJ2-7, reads EAGVAQSPRYKIIEKRQSVAFWCNPISGHATLYWYQQILGQGPKLLIQFQNNGVVDDSQLPKDRFSAERLKGVDSTLKIQPAKLEDSAVYLCASSLEDRGPYEQYFGPGTRLTVT.

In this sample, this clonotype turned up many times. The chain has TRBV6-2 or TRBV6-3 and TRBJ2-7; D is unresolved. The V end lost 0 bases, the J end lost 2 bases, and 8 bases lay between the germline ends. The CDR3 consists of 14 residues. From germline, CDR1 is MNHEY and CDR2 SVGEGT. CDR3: CASSYSTGAYEQYF. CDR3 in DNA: TGTGCCAGCAGTTACTCGACTGGGGCCTACGAGCAGTACTTC.

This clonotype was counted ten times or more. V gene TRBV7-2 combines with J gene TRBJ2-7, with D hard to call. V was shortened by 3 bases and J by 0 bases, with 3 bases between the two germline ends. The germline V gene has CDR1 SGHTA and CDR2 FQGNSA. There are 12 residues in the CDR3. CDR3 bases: TGTGCCAGCAGCTTGGTCTCCTACGAGCAGTACTTC. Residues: CASSLVSYEQYF. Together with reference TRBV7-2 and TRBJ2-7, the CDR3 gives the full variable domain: GAGVSQSPSNKVTEKGKDVELRCDPISGHTALYWYRQSLGQGLEFLIYFQGNSAPDKSGLPSDRFSAERTGGSVSTLTIQRTQQEDSAVYLCASSLVSYEQYFGPGTRLTVT.

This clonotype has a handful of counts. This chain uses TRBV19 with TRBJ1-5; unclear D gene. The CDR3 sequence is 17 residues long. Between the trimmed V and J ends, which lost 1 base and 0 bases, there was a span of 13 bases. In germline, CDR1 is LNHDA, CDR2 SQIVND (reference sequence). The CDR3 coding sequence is TGTGCCAGTAGTATAGCAGCCTCTGGGGTTAGCAATCAGCCCCAGCATTTT. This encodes CASSIAASGVSNQPQHF.

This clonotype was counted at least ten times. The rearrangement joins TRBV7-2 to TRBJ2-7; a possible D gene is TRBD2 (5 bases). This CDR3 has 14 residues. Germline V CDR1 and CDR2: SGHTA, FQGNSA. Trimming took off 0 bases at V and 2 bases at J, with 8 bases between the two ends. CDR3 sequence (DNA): TGTGCCAGCAGCTTAGCGGACGGGACCTACGAGCAGTACTTC. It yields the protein CASSLADGTYEQYF.

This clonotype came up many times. The CDR3 DNA reads TGTGCCAGCAGTTTTCGACAGGGGCCGAACACTGAAGCTTTCTTT. This translates into CASSFRQGPNTEAFF. The chain employs TRBV7-2 and TRBJ1-1, with 8 bases identical to TRBD1. The V segment lost 6 bases and the J segment 1 base; nucleotides outside the gene matches: 7. This CDR3 is 15 amino acids long. CDR1 is SGHTA and CDR2 is FQGNSA in the germline V gene.

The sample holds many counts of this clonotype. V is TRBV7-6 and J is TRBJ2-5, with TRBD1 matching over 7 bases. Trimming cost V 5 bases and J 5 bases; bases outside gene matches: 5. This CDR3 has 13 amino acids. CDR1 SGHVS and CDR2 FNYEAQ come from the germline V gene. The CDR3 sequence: CASSSDRAETQYF. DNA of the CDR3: TGTGCCAGCAGCAGTGACAGGGCCGAGACCCAGTACTTC. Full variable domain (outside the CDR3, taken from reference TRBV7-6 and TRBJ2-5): GAGVSQSPRYKVTKRGQDVALRCDPISGHVSLYWYRQALGQGPEFLTYFNYEAQQDKSGLPNDRFSAERPEGSISTLTIQRTEQRDSAMYRCASSSDRAETQYFGPGTRLLVL.

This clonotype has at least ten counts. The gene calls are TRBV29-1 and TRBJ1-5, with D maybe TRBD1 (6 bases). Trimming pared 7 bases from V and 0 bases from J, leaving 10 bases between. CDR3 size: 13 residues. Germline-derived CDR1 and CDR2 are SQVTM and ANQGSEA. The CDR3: CSAGGSSNQPQHF. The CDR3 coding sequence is TGCAGCGCTGGGGGCAGTAGCAATCAGCCCCAGCATTTT.

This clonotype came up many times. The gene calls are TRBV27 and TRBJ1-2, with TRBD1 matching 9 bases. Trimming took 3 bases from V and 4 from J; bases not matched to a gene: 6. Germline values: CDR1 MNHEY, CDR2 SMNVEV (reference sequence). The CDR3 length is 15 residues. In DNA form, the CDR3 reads TGTGCCAGCAGTTTGGGACAGGGAAGTGTCTATGGCTACACCTTC. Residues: CASSLGQGSVYGYTF.

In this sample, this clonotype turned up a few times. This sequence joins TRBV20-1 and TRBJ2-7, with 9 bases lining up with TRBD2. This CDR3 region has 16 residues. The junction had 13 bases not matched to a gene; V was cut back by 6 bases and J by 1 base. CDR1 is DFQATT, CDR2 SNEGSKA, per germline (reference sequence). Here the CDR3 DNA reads TGCAGTGCCCCTAACGGGCTAGCGGGGACATCCTACGAGCAGTACTTC. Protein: CSAPNGLAGTSYEQYF.

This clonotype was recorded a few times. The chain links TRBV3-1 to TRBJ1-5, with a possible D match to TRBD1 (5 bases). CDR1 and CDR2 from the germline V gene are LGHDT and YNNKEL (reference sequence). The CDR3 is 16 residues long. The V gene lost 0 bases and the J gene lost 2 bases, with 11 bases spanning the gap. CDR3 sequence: CASSQERQGGNQPQHF. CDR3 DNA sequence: TGTGCCAGCAGCCAAGAACGGCAGGGTGGCAATCAGCCCCAGCATTTT.

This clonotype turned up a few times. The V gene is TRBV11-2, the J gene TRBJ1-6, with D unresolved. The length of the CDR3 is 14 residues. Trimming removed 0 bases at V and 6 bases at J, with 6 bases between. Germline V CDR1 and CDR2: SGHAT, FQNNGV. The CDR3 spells CASSLDSANSPLHF. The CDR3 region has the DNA TGTGCCAGCAGCTTAGACAGCGCTAATTCACCCCTCCACTTT. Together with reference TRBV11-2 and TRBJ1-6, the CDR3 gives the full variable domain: EAGVAQSPRYKIIEKRQSVAFWCNPISGHATLYWYQQILGQGPKLLIQFQNNGVVDDSQLPKDRFSAERLKGVDSTLKIQPAKLEDSAVYLCASSLDSANSPLHFGNGTRLTVT.

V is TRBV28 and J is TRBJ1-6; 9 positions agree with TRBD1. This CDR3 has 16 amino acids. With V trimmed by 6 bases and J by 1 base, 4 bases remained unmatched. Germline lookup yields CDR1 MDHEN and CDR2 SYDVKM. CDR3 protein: CASSPGQGSYNSPLHF. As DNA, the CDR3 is TGTGCCAGCAGCCCGGGACAGGGTTCCTATAATTCACCCCTCCACTTT.

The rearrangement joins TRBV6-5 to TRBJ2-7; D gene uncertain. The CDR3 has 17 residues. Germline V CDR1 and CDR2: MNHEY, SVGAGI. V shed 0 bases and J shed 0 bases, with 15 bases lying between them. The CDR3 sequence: CASSYSRSGPSSYEQYF. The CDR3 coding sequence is TGTGCCAGCAGTTACTCGAGGTCAGGCCCGAGCTCCTACGAGCAGTACTTC.

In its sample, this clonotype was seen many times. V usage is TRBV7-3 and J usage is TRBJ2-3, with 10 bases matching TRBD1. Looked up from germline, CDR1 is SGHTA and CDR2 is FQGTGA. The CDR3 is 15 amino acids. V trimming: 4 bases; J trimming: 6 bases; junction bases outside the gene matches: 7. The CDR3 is CASSSDRGRPDTQYF. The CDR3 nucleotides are TGTGCCAGCAGCTCCGACAGGGGGCGACCGGATACGCAGTATTTT.

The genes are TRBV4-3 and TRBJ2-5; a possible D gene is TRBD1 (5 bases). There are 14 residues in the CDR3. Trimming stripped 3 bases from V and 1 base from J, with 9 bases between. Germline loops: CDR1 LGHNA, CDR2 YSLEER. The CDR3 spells CASSQATVQETQYF. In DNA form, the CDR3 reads TGCGCCAGCAGCCAGGCGACAGTCCAAGAGACCCAGTACTTC.